The 15 T cell receptor beta chains reported below all come from one sample, sequenced in a study of blood T cell repertoires in COVID-19. Only in-frame clones appear in the TCRdb table, and some are missing; sequencing was by immunoSEQ multiplex PCR. The sample consists of roughly 150,000 clones, around 80% of them appearing once. Sequences were obtained from PBMCs or T cells enriched from blood (not recorded which). The receptors were gathered from a woman between 50 and 59 years old who had recovered from COVID-19.

This chain links TRBV7-3 with TRBJ2-2; the match to TRBD1 covers 8 bases. This CDR3 spans 16 amino acids. The V gene end was trimmed by 0 bases and the J gene end by 1 base; junction bases not matched to a gene: 1. The germline gives CDR1 SGHTA, CDR2 FQGTGA. The CDR3 loop is CASSLTGTGNTGELFF. The DNA for the CDR3 is TGTGCCAGCAGCTTAACTGGGACAGGGAACACCGGGGAGCTGTTTTTT.

This clone has only one observation. The same CDR3 is also encoded by other DNA sequences in this sample. The chain combines TRBV29-1 with TRBJ1-2, with D tentatively TRBD1 (6 bases). Trimming left V 2 bases short and J 6 bases short, with 10 bases between. Germline CDR1 and CDR2: SQVTM and ANQGSEA. This CDR3 is 12 amino acids long. For the CDR3, the DNA is TGCAGCGTTGAAAGGGGGGGCAATGGCTACACCTTC. Translated: CSVERGGNGYTF.

The chain links TRBV4-1 to TRBJ1-6; TRBD1 aligns across 10 bases. V dropped 0 bases and J dropped 7; count of bases not matched to a gene: 6. Looked up from germline, CDR1 is MGHRA and CDR2 is YSYEKL. The CDR3 has 17 amino acids. CDR3 protein: CASSQDGTGVWNSPLHF. CDR3 bases: TGCGCCAGCAGCCAAGACGGGACAGGGGTATGGAATTCACCCCTCCACTTT.

V and J are TRBV5-1 and TRBJ1-4; 7 nucleotides line up with TRBD1. J was trimmed by 4 bases and V by 5 bases; bases with no gene match: 8. The CDR3 contains 15 residues. The germline V gene encodes CDR1 SGHRS and CDR2 YFSETQ. The CDR3 DNA reads TGCGCCAGCAGTAGGACAGGCGTTAGTAATGAAAAACTGTTTTTT. Protein product: CASSRTGVSNEKLFF.

The chain has TRBV10-1 and TRBJ1-6; no reliable D call. Looked up from germline, CDR1 is WNHNN and CDR2 is SYGVQD (reference sequence). This CDR3 region has 14 residues. Between the trimmed V and J ends, which lost 0 bases and 8 bases, there was a span of 8 bases. The CDR3 sequence: CASSESTADSPLHF. The CDR3 DNA reads as TGCGCCAGCAGTGAGTCAACAGCAGATTCACCCCTCCACTTT.

The rearrangement links TRBV27 to TRBJ1-5; tentative D call: TRBD1 (6 bases). CDR1 is MNHEY and CDR2 is SMNVEV in the germline V gene (reference sequence). The CDR3 length is 15 residues. Trimming took off 6 bases at V and 1 base at J, with 13 bases between the two ends. CDR3 DNA: TGTGCCAGCAGGACTCGACAGGAGAGCAATCAGCCCCAGCATTTT. Its translation: CASRTRQESNQPQHF.

The chain is built from TRBV6-5 and TRBJ1-1; a weak D match, TRBD1 (5 bases). Germline CDR1 is MNHEY and CDR2 is SVGAGI. V was shortened by 4 bases and J by 4 bases, with 16 bases between the two germline ends. The CDR3 runs 15 residues. CDR3 in amino acids: CASSSGLPSFTEAFF. The CDR3 bases are TGTGCCAGCAGTTCGGGACTGCCGAGTTTCACTGAAGCTTTCTTT.

The V and J genes are TRBV28 and TRBJ2-4, with 8 bases matching TRBD2. The CDR3 covers 15 residues. Germline CDR1 reads MDHEN; CDR2 reads SYDVKM. Losses at the gene ends were 5 bases for V and 3 bases for J; bases not matched to a gene: 6. Here the CDR3 reads CASSPMAGGKNIQYF. The DNA of the CDR3 is TGTGCCAGCAGTCCCATGGCGGGGGGCAAAAACATTCAGTACTTC.

The chain is built from TRBV3-1 (or the pseudogene TRBV3-2) and TRBJ2-5, with a weak D call TRBD2 (5 bases). There are 15 residues in the CDR3. Germline V gene data show CDR1 as LGHDT and CDR2 as YNNKEL (reference sequence). V was cut by 4 bases and J by 4 bases, with 16 bases left in between. The CDR3 is CASSRLNGKGETQYF. CDR3 DNA sequence: TGTGCCAGCAGCCGACTAAATGGGAAGGGAGAGACCCAGTACTTC.

The chain links TRBV1 to TRBJ1-1; the listed D gene, TRBD1, was not tested against the DNA. TRBV1 is given as a pseudogene. The CDR3 is 19 residues long. CDR3 loop: CTSSQEGQGARCSNTEAFF. The CDR3 bases are TGCACCAGCAGCCAAGAAGGGCAGGGGGCGAGGTGTTCGAACACTGAAGCTTTCTTT.

The chain uses TRBV12-3 or TRBV12-4 and TRBJ1-6; D might be TRBD1 (6 bases). Trimming shortened V by 7 bases and J by 9 bases, and 13 bases separated the two germline ends. The CDR3 loop spans 13 amino acids. This CDR3 reads CASTPGDGSPLHF. CDR3 in DNA: TGTGCCAGCACCCCAGGGGACGGTTCACCCCTCCACTTT.

This clone occurred once. The rearrangement joins TRBV28 to TRBJ2-7; 7 nucleotides agree with TRBD1. The CDR3 runs to 15 residues. V shed 4 bases, J shed 3 bases, and the junction held 9 bases outside the gene matches. Germline lookup yields CDR1 MDHEN and CDR2 SYDVKM. CDR3 region: CASSSEGALNYEQYF. The CDR3 DNA reads as TGTGCCAGCAGTTCTGAGGGGGCACTGAACTACGAGCAGTACTTC.

The chain joins TRBV3-1 (or the pseudogene TRBV3-2) to TRBJ2-2, with D possibly TRBD2 on 7 matching bases. Per the germline V gene, CDR1 is LGHDT and CDR2 is YNNKEL (reference sequence). V was clipped by 4 bases and J by 5 bases, with 17 bases between them. The CDR3 runs 16 residues. Written as DNA, the CDR3 is TGTGCCAGCAGCCCACACGGGCGGGGGCAAACCGGGGAGCTGTTTTTT. Encoded protein: CASSPHGRGQTGELFF.

J is TRBJ1-6 and V is TRBV30; TRBD1 is a possible D gene (5 bases). Germline lookup yields CDR1 GTSNPN and CDR2 SVGIG (reference sequence). V gave up 3 bases and J gave up 4 bases, with 13 bases separating them. The CDR3 is made up of 15 amino acids. Written as DNA, the CDR3 is TGTGCCTGGAGCGGAGGGGTCAGGTATAATTCACCCCTCCACTTT. It translates to CAWSGGVRYNSPLHF.

This chain joins TRBV3-1 (or the pseudogene TRBV3-2) and TRBJ1-6; 7 positions match TRBD1. CDR1 is LGHDT and CDR2 is YNNKEL in the germline V gene (reference sequence). Germline trimming cut 3 bases from V and 5 bases from J; bases unmatched to any gene: 4. This CDR3 has 15 amino acids. The CDR3 spells CASSQGTADNSPLHF. The CDR3 DNA reads TGTGCCAGCAGCCAGGGGACAGCCGATAATTCACCCCTCCACTTT.